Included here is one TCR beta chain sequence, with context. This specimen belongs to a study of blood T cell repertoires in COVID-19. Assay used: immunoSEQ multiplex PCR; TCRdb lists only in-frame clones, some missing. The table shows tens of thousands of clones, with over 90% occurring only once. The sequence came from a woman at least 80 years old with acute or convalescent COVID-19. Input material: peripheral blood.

The CDR3 here is CASSPLAGGFNEQFF. CDR3 nucleotide sequence: TGTGCCAGCTCACCGCTAGCGGGAGGGTTCAATGAGCAGTTCTTC. This chain links TRBV18 with TRBJ2-1; TRBD2 matches at 12 bases. Trimming took 3 bases from V and 6 from J; bases not matched to a gene: 3. Germline values: CDR1 KGHSH, CDR2 LQKENI. This CDR3 region has 15 residues.